This passage covers 8 T cell receptor beta chains from one sample sequenced in a study of blood T cells in healthy people across ages. A second roughly 7 to 12 cycle PCR used barcoded and J-beta primers. TCRdb analysed the 5' RACE reads with MiXCR anew, one entry per CDR3 protein. This table holds roughly 1,300,000 distinct CDR3 sequences, almost 60% found once. Input material: blood. The receptor set was obtained from a man younger than 30 in good health.

This rearrangement joins TRBV6-5 to TRBJ2-3; D perhaps matches TRBD2 (6 bases). Per the germline V gene, CDR1 is MNHEY and CDR2 is SVGAGI. The CDR3 has 16 amino acids. V was trimmed by 0 bases and J by 1 base, leaving 11 bases between them. This CDR3 reads CASSYSRASGTDTQYF. CDR3 bases: TGTGCCAGCAGTTACTCGAGGGCTAGCGGCACAGATACGCAGTATTTT.

The chain couples TRBV14 to TRBJ1-6, with 7 bases aligning to TRBD1. J gave up 3 bases and V 0 bases, and 8 bases lay outside the gene matches. Germline-derived CDR1 and CDR2 are SGHDN and FVKESK. The CDR3 is made up of 18 amino acids. The CDR3 bases are TGTGCCAGCAGCCAAGAAGTGGCAGGGGGACACTATAATTCACCCCTCCACTTT. This sequence encodes CASSQEVAGGHYNSPLHF.

A word on this clonotype: An end of the junction differs from the germline gene, which may be a read error. DNA of the CDR3: TGTGACAGCAGTTTAGTGGGGCAGGGTAGCGAGCAGTACTTC. Its translation is CDSSLVGQGSEQYF. The V call is TRBV12-3 or TRBV12-4, the J call TRBJ2-7; D may be TRBD1 (5 bases). The CDR3 runs to 14 residues.

This chain joins TRBV20-1 and TRBJ2-5; possible D gene TRBD2, 5 bases. V dropped 5 bases and J dropped 0 bases, with 13 bases sitting between them. The CDR3 length is 14 residues. From germline, CDR1 is DFQATT and CDR2 SNEGSKA (reference sequence). The CDR3 DNA sequence: TGCAGTGCTTCCCCTCGGAGGAACCAAGAGACCCAGTACTTC. Its translation is CSASPRRNQETQYF.

In this sample, this clonotype turned up once. The V call is TRBV6-5, the J call TRBJ2-5; the D gene is possibly TRBD1 (6 bases). The germline CDR1 and CDR2 sequences are MNHEY and SVGAGI. The V end was cut by 4 bases, the J end by 5 bases, with 14 bases between. This CDR3 is built from 14 residues. The CDR3 is CASSWNRDGETQYF. In DNA form, the CDR3 reads TGTGCCAGCAGTTGGAACAGGGACGGGGAGACCCAGTACTTC.

The chain combines TRBV7-2 with TRBJ1-2; D is ambiguous. Trimming removed 5 bases from V and 0 bases from J, with 13 bases in between. Germline V lookup: CDR1 SGHTA, CDR2 FQGNSA. This CDR3 is built from 15 residues. The CDR3 region is CASSQVPNPNYGYTF. CDR3 bases: TGTGCCAGCAGCCAAGTACCCAATCCTAACTATGGCTACACCTTC.

The chain is built from TRBV20-1 and TRBJ2-1; no clear D. The CDR3 length is 16 residues. Germline loops: CDR1 DFQATT, CDR2 SNEGSKA (reference sequence). V lost 1 base to trimming and J lost 1 base, with 14 bases between them. CDR3 nucleotide sequence: TGCAGTGCTAGAGGGGTTCGAACGTATTCCTACAATGAGCAGTTCTTC. This gives the protein CSARGVRTYSYNEQFF.

A few counts support this clonotype. V gene TRBV2 combines with J gene TRBJ2-3; tentative D call: TRBD2 (6 bases). The CDR3 has 12 amino acids. Germline V gives CDR1 SNHLY, CDR2 FYNNEI. Trimming left V 11 bases short and J 4 bases short, with 13 bases between. This CDR3 reads CAVTSSADTQYF. The CDR3, as DNA: TGTGCCGTCACTTCTAGCGCAGATACGCAGTATTTT.